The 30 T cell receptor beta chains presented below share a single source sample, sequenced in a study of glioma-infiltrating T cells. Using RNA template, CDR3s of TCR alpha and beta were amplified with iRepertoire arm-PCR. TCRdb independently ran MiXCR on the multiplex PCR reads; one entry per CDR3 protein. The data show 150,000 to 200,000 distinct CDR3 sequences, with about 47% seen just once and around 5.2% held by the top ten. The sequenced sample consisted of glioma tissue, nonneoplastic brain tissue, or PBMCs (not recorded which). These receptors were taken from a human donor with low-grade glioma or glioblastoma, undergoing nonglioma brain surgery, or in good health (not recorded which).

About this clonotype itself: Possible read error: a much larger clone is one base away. As DNA, the CDR3 is TGTGCCAGCAACTTAGCGCGGGGTAGCGGGAGATTATCCTACGAGCAGTACTTC. Amino acids: CASNLARGSGRLSYEQYF. The chain uses TRBV7-2 and TRBJ2-7; 9 nucleotides align to TRBD2. The CDR3 is 18 amino acids. Germline V gives CDR1 SGHTA, CDR2 FQGNSA.

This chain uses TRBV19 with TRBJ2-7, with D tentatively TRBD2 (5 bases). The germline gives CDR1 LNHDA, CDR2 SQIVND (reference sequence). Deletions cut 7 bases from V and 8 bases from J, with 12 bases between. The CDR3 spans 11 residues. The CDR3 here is CASMSGPKQYF. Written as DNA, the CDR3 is TGTGCCAGTATGAGCGGTCCCAAGCAGTACTTC.

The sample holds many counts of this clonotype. The CDR3 sequence: CSARDSGRATGELFF. In DNA form, the CDR3 reads TGCAGTGCTAGAGATAGCGGGAGGGCCACCGGGGAGCTGTTTTTT. The V gene is TRBV20-1, the J gene TRBJ2-2; TRBD2 matches at 11 bases. This CDR3 region has 15 residues. Germline V gene sequence: CDR1 DFQATT, CDR2 SNEGSKA (reference sequence). V lost 0 bases, J lost 4 bases, and 1 base stayed unmatched.

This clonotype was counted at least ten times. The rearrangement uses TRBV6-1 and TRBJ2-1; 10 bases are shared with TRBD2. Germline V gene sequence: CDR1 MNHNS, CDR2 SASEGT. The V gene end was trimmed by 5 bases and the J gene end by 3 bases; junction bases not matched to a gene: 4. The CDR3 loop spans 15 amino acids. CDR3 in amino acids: CASSPLAGDYNEQFF. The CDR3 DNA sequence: TGTGCCAGCAGTCCGCTAGCGGGGGACTACAATGAGCAGTTCTTC.

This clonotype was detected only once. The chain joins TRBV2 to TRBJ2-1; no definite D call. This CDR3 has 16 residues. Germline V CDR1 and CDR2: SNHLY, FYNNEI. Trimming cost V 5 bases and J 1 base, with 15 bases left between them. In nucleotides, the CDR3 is TGTGCCAGCAGTAATTCTCCCGCGATGTCCTACAATGAGCAGTTCTTC. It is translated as CASSNSPAMSYNEQFF.

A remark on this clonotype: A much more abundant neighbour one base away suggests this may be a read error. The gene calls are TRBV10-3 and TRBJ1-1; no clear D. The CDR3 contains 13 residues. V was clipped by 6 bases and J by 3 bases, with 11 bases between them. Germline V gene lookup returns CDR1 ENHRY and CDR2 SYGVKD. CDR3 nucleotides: TGTGCCATCAGAGGAAGAGAGGACACTGAAGCTTTCTTT. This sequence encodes CAIRGREDTEAFF.

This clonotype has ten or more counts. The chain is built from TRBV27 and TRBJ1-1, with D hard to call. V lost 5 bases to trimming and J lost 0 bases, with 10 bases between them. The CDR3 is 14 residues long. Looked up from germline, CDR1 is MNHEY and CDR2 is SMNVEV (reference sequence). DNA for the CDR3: TGTGCCAGCAGTATGACACTTATGAACACTGAAGCTTTCTTT. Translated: CASSMTLMNTEAFF.

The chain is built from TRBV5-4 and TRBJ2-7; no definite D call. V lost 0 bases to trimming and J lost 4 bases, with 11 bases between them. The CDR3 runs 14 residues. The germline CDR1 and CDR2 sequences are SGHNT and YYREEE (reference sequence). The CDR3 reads CASSLGDSPYEQYF. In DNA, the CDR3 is TGTGCCAGCAGCTTGGGTGACTCCCCGTACGAGCAGTACTTC.

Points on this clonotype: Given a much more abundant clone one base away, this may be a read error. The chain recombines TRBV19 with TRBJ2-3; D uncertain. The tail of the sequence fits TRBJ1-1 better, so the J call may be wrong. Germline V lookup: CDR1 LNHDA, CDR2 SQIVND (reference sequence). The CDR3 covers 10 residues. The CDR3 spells CASMNTKAFF. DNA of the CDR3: TGTGCCAGTATGAACACTAAAGCTTTCTTT.

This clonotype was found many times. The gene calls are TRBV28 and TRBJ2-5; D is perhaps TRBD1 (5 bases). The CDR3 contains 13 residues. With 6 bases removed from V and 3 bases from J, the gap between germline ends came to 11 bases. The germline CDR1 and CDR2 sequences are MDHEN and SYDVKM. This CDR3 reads CASRRTTKETQYF. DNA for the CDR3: TGTGCCAGCAGGAGGACAACCAAAGAGACCCAGTACTTC.

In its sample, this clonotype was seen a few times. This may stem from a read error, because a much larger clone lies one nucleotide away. CDR3 bases: TGCAGTGCTAGGACTAGCGGGAGTAAGACCCAGTACTTC. Its translation is CSARTSGSKTQYF. V usage is TRBV20-1 and J usage is TRBJ2-5; 12 nucleotides line up with TRBD2. Germline assignment: CDR1 DFQATT and CDR2 SNEGSKA (reference sequence). The CDR3 covers 13 residues. Unmatched junction bases numbered 2, after V lost 3 bases and J lost 6 bases.

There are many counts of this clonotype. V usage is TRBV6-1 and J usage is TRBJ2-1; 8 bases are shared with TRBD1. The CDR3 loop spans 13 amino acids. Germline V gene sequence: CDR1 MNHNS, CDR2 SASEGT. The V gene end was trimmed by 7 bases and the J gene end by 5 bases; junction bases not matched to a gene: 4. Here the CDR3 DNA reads TGTGCCAGCAACACAGGGGGTCACAATGAGCAGTTCTTC. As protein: CASNTGGHNEQFF.

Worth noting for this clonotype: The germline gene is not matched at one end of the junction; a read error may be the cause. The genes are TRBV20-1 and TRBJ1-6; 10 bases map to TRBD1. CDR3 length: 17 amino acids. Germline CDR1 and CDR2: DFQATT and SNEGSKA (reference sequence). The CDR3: CSARDTGGDRGHSPLDF. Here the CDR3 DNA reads TGCAGTGCTAGAGATACGGGGGGGGACAGGGGCCATTCACCCCTCGACTTT.

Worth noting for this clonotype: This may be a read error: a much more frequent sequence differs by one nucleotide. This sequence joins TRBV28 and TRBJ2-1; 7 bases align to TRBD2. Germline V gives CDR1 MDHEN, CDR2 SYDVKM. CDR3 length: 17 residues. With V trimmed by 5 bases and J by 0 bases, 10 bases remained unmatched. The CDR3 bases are TGTGCCAGCAGTGCCGTCCGATTAGCGGGCTCCTACAATGAGCAGTTCTTC. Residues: CASSAVRLAGSYNEQFF.

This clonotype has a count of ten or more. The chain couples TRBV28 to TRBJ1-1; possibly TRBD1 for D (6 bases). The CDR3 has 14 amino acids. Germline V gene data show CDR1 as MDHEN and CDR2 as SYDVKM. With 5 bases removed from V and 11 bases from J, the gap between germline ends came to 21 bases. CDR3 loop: CASSALAGASRAFF. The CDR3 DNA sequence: TGTGCCAGCAGTGCATTGGCAGGGGCCAGCAGGGCTTTCTTT.

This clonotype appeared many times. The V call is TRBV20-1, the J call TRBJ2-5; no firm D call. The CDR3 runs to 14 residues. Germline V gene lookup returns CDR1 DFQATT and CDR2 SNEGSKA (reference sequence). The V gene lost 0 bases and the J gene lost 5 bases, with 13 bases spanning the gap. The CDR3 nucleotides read TGCAGTGCTAGAGAGGGGTTTAGGGCCGAGACCCAGTACTTC. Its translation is CSAREGFRAETQYF.

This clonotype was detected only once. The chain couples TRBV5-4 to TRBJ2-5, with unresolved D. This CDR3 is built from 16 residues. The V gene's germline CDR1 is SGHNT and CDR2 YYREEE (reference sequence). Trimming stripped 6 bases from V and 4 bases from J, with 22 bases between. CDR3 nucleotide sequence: TGTGCCAGCACCCCAGGTACAGTTCATATTGGAGAGACCCAGTACTTC. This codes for CASTPGTVHIGETQYF.

The CDR3, as DNA: TGTGCCAGCAGCCCATCAGGGACCCTGCTCCTCTCTGGAAACACCATATATTTT. Translated, it gives CASSPSGTLLLSGNTIYF. The chain couples TRBV4-2 to TRBJ1-3, with D possibly being TRBD1 (5 bases). The ends were cut back, 4 bases at V and 0 bases at J, with 19 bases in the middle. This CDR3 has 18 residues. CDR1 is LGHNA and CDR2 is YNFKEQ in the germline V gene.

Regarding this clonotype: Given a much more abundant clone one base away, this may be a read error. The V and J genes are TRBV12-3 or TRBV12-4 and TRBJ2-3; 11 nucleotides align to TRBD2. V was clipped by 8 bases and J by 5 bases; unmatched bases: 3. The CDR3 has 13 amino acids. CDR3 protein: CASHSGREDTQYF. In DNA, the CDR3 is TGTGCCAGCCATAGCGGGAGGGAAGATACGCAGTATTTT.

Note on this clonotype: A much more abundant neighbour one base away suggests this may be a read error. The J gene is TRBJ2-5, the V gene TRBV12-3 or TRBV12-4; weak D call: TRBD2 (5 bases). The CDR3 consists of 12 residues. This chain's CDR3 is CASSLVGETRYF. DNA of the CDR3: TGTGCCAGCAGTTTGGTTGGGGAGACCCGGTACTTC.

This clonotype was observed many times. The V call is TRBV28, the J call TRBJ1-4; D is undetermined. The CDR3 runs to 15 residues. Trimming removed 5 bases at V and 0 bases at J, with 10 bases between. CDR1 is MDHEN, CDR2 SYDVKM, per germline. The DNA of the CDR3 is TGTGCCAGCAGTCCTACGGCTACAACTAATGAAAAACTGTTTTTT. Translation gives CASSPTATTNEKLFF.

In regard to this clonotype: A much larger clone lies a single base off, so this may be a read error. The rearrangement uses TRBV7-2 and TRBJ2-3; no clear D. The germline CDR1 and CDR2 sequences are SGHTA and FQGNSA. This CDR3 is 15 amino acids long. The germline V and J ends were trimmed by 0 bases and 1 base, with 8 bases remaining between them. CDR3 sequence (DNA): TGTGCCAGCAGCTTAGCTATATACCGCACAGATACGCAGTATTTT. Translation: CASSLAIYRTDTQYF.

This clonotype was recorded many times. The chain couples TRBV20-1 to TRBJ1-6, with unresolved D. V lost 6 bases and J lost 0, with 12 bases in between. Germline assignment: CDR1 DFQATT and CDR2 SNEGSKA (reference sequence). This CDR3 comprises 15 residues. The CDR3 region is CSAGTQSSYNSPLHF. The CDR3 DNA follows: TGCAGTGCCGGAACACAAAGCTCCTATAATTCACCCCTCCACTTT.

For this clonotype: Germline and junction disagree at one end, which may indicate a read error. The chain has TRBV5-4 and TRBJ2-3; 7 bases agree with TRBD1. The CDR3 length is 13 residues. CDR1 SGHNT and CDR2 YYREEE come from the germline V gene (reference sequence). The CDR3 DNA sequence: TGTGCCAGCAGCTTGGATGGGACAGAAACGCAGTATTTT. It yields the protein CASSLDGTETQYF.

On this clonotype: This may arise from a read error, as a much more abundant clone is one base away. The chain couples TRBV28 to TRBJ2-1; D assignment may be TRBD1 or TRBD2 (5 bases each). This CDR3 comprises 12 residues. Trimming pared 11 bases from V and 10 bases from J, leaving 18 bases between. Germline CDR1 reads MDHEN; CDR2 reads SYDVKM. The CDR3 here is CAGRSGSGEQFF. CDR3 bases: TGTGCCGGAAGGTCAGGGTCGGGGGAGCAGTTCTTC.

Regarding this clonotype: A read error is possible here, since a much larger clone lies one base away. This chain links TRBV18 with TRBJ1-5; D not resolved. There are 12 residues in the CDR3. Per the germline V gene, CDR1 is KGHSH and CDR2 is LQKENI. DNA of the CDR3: TGTGCCAGCTCACCACCGGATCAGACCCAGCATTTT. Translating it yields CASSPPDQTQHF.

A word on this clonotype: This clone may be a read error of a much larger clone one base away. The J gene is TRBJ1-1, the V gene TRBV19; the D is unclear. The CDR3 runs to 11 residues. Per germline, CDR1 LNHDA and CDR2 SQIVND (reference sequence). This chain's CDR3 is CASMEYTEAFF. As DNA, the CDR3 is TGTGCCAGTATGGAGTACACAGAAGCTTTCTTT. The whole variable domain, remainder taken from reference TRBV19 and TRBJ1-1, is DGGITQSPKYLFRKEGQNVTLSCEQNLNHDAMYWYRQDPGQGLRLIYYSQIVNDFQKGDIAEGYSVSREKKESFPLTVTSAQKNPTAFYLCASMEYTEAFFGQGTRLTVV.

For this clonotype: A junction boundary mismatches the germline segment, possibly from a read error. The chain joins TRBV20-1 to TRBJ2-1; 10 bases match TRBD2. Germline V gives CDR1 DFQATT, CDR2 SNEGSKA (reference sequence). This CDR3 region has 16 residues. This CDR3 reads CSAPKREGLSYNEEFF. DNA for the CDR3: TGCAGTGCTCCGAAGCGGGAGGGCCTCTCCTACAATGAGGAGTTCTTC.

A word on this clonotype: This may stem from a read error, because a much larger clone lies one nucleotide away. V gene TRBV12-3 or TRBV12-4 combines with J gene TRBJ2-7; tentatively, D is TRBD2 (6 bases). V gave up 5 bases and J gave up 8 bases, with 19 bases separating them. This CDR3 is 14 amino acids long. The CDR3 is CASSPLGGAHKQYF. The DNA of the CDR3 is TGTGCCAGCAGTCCCTTAGGAGGGGCCCACAAGCAGTACTTC.

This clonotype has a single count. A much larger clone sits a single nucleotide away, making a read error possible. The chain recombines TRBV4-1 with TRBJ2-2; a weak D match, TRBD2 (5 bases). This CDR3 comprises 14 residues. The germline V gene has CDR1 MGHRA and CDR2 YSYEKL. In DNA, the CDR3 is TGCGCCAGCAGCCCTACGATTGAAACCGGGGAGATGTTTTTT. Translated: CASSPTIETGEMFF.